The 26 T cell receptor beta chains listed next were all sequenced from one sample in a study of T cell repertoires in cytomegalovirus infection. One entry per CDR3 protein, called by TCRdb with MiXCR from the reads. The sample has approximately 250,000 distinct CDR3 sequences, approximately 13% seen once; the top ten hold 1.5% to 2%. The sample was PBMCs. The origin of the receptors is a human donor in good health (CMV status not recorded). Some clones in this sample may be carry-over from other donors' samples.

This chain joins TRBV6-2 or TRBV6-3 and TRBJ2-1; D may be TRBD1 or TRBD2 (5 bases each). CDR3 length: 14 amino acids. With 4 bases removed from V and 7 bases from J, the gap between germline ends came to 14 bases. CDR1 and CDR2 from the germline V gene are MNHEY and SVGEGT. The CDR3 DNA reads as TGTGCCAGCAGTTCTTGGCAGGGAGCGAATGAGCAGTTCTTC. This gives the protein CASSSWQGANEQFF.

This clonotype was seen only a few times. The V call is TRBV7-8, the J call TRBJ1-5, with D perhaps TRBD1 (5 bases). The CDR3 length is 12 residues. CDR1 is SGHVS, CDR2 FQNEAQ, per germline. Trimming cost V 3 bases and J 7 bases, with 7 bases left between them. CDR3 amino acids: CASSFRVQPQHF. CDR3 sequence (DNA): TGTGCCAGCAGCTTCAGGGTACAGCCCCAGCATTTT.

This clonotype was picked up a small number of times. This rearrangement joins TRBV20-1 to TRBJ2-3; 8 bases fit TRBD2. The V gene end was trimmed by 0 bases and the J gene end by 1 base; junction bases not matched to a gene: 3. The CDR3 has 15 residues. Germline V gene sequence: CDR1 DFQATT, CDR2 SNEGSKA (reference sequence). The CDR3 region has the DNA TGCAGTGCTAGAGATCTGCGGGAGGGCACAGATACGCAGTATTTT. Residues: CSARDLREGTDTQYF.

This clonotype was observed many times. J is TRBJ2-5 and V is TRBV24-1; D is unclear. The length of the CDR3 is 15 residues. Per the germline V gene, CDR1 is KGHDR and CDR2 is SFDVKD. V dropped 0 bases and J dropped 5 bases, with 12 bases sitting between them. The CDR3 bases are TGTGCCACCAGTGATTTGCCACCGAAAGGCGAGACCCAGTACTTC. Translated: CATSDLPPKGETQYF.

This clonotype appeared many times. V gene TRBV28 combines with J gene TRBJ1-2, with 8 bases identical to TRBD1. Germline V gene sequence: CDR1 MDHEN, CDR2 SYDVKM. V trimming: 3 bases; J trimming: 8 bases; junction bases outside the gene matches: 8. The CDR3 consists of 14 residues. CDR3 amino acids: CASSLDRVSGGYTF. The DNA of the CDR3 is TGTGCCAGCAGTTTGGACAGGGTATCGGGGGGCTACACCTTC.

The chain couples TRBV18 to TRBJ1-1; D not resolved. This CDR3 has 15 amino acids. Trimming took 1 base from V and 0 from J, leaving 9 bases between them. Germline loops: CDR1 KGHSH, CDR2 LQKENI. The CDR3 nucleotides are TGTGCCAGCTCACCACGAATAGCCATGAACACTGAAGCTTTCTTT. It yields the protein CASSPRIAMNTEAFF.

In this sample, this clonotype turned up many times. This chain links TRBV12-3 or TRBV12-4 with TRBJ1-2; tentative D call: TRBD1 (6 bases). The germline V and J ends were trimmed by 5 bases and 2 bases, with 15 bases remaining between them. This CDR3 has 15 residues. The CDR3 loop is CASSPQTGSNYGYTF. For the CDR3, the DNA is TGTGCCAGCAGTCCCCAGACAGGTTCAAACTATGGCTACACCTTC.

This clonotype has only a few counts. The chain couples TRBV7-9 to TRBJ2-2, with 7 bases that match TRBD2. The ends lost 5 bases at V and 0 bases at J; junction bases unmatched: 12. Germline V gene lookup returns CDR1 SEHNR and CDR2 FQNEAQ (reference sequence). The CDR3 is 18 residues long. The CDR3 region is CASSLLASGTSNTGELFF. The CDR3 DNA sequence: TGTGCCAGCAGCCTCCTGGCTAGCGGAACCTCGAACACCGGGGAGCTGTTTTTT. The variable domain in full, with the rest retrieved from reference TRBV7-9 and TRBJ2-2, is DTGVSQNPRHKITKRGQNVTFRCDPISEHNRLYWYRQTLGQGPEFLTYFQNEAQLEKSRLLSDRFSAERPKGSFSTLEIQRTEQGDSAMYLCASSLLASGTSNTGELFFGEGSRLTVL.

This clonotype was counted at least ten times. This chain joins TRBV7-2 and TRBJ1-3, with no clear D. Germline CDR1 and CDR2: SGHTA and FQGNSA. This CDR3 region has 13 residues. Trimming took 5 bases from V and 4 from J, leaving 9 bases between them. The CDR3 region is CASSPPAGNTIYF. DNA for the CDR3: TGTGCCAGCAGCCCCCCGGCCGGAAACACCATATATTTT.

Many counts were recorded for this clonotype. This sequence joins TRBV7-9 and TRBJ2-3; D is uncertain. CDR1 is SEHNR, CDR2 FQNEAQ, per germline (reference sequence). CDR3 size: 13 residues. Trimming took off 5 bases at V and 1 base at J, with 7 bases between the two ends. The CDR3 sequence is CASSDLGTDTQYF. In nucleotides, the CDR3 is TGTGCCAGCAGCGACCTGGGCACAGATACGCAGTATTTT.

A few counts support this clonotype. The genes are TRBV29-1 and TRBJ1-2; no firm D call. Germline-derived CDR1 and CDR2 are SQVTM and ANQGSEA. V dropped 7 bases and J dropped 6 bases, with 9 bases sitting between them. This CDR3 has 10 amino acids. For the CDR3, the DNA is TGCAGCGAGAGGGAGGATGGCTACACCTTC. Amino acid sequence: CSEREDGYTF.

This clonotype has ten or more counts. The chain recombines TRBV7-2 with TRBJ2-1, with D perhaps given as TRBD1 or TRBD2 (5 bases each). The CDR3 has 16 amino acids. Trimming pared 5 bases from V and 0 bases from J, leaving 14 bases between. In germline, CDR1 is SGHTA, CDR2 FQGNSA. CDR3 amino acids: CASSLLGVGSYNEQFF. The CDR3 DNA sequence: TGTGCCAGCAGCCTGCTGGGGGTAGGCTCCTACAATGAGCAGTTCTTC.

This clonotype has at least ten counts. The chain uses TRBV5-1 and TRBJ2-3; 12 nucleotides line up with TRBD2. J was trimmed by 6 bases and V by 3 bases; bases with no gene match: 5. CDR3 length: 15 residues. CDR1 and CDR2 (germline): SGHRS, YFSETQ. The DNA of the CDR3 is TGCGCCAGCAGCTACCAAGGACTAGCGGGGGATACGCAGTATTTT. This codes for CASSYQGLAGDTQYF.

This clonotype has a handful of counts. The chain links TRBV10-3 to TRBJ2-7; D is tentatively TRBD1 or TRBD2 (5 bases each). V was shortened by 3 bases and J by 5 bases, with 20 bases between the two germline ends. Germline values: CDR1 ENHRY, CDR2 SYGVKD. The CDR3 spans 16 residues. The CDR3 reads CAISEFGHLTGNEQYF. As DNA, the CDR3 is TGTGCCATCAGTGAATTTGGACACCTCACCGGGAACGAGCAGTACTTC.

This clonotype was seen many times. This chain joins TRBV7-2 and TRBJ1-3; D unresolved. CDR1 and CDR2 from the germline V gene are SGHTA and FQGNSA. V was trimmed by 5 bases and J by 1 base, leaving 18 bases between them. CDR3 size: 17 residues. CDR3 in DNA: TGTGCCAGCAGCCCCCGCTTGGGTGACATTTCTGGAAACACCATATATTTT. Protein product: CASSPRLGDISGNTIYF.

The genes are TRBV29-1 and TRBJ2-5; 10 bases map to TRBD1. Germline V CDR1 and CDR2: SQVTM, ANQGSEA. There are 17 residues in the CDR3. V shed 5 bases, J shed 5 bases, and the junction held 17 bases outside the gene matches. CDR3 coding DNA: TGCAGCGTTTCCCATCGGGAGGGGACAGGGGTGTCTGAGACCCAGTACTTC. The encoded protein is CSVSHREGTGVSETQYF.

This clonotype has more than one count but fewer than ten. V and J are TRBV20-1 and TRBJ2-3, with D perhaps assigned TRBD1 or TRBD2 (5 bases each). Trimming removed 6 bases at V and 2 bases at J, with 15 bases between. The CDR3 has 14 amino acids. Germline V lookup: CDR1 DFQATT, CDR2 SNEGSKA (reference sequence). The CDR3 sequence: CSASRGPATDTQYF. CDR3 in DNA: TGCAGTGCCAGCCGGGGACCGGCCACAGATACGCAGTATTTT.

This clonotype occurred many times. The chain joins TRBV7-2 to TRBJ2-5; possible D gene TRBD1, 6 bases. Germline lookup yields CDR1 SGHTA and CDR2 FQGNSA. The CDR3 consists of 15 residues. Between the trimmed V and J ends, which lost 5 bases and 6 bases, there was a span of 19 bases. As DNA, the CDR3 is TGTGCCAGCAGCCCGGTGCTCGAGCAGGGGAAGACCCAGTACTTC. Translated, it gives CASSPVLEQGKTQYF.

This chain links TRBV5-1 with TRBJ2-6, with D maybe TRBD2 (6 bases). The CDR3 runs to 15 residues. The germline V gene has CDR1 SGHRS and CDR2 YFSETQ. The V and J ends lost 0 bases and 3 bases respectively, with 7 bases between them. CDR3 protein: CASSLVGGGANVLTF. CDR3 sequence (DNA): TGCGCCAGCAGCTTGGTCGGGGGTGGGGCCAACGTCCTGACTTTC.

This clonotype was recorded many times. The chain combines TRBV12-3 or TRBV12-4 with TRBJ2-7; weak D call: TRBD1 (6 bases). With 6 bases removed from V and 9 bases from J, the gap between germline ends came to 18 bases. The CDR3 is 13 residues long. The CDR3 sequence is CASSLGTTAGQYF. In DNA form, the CDR3 reads TGTGCCAGCAGCCTAGGGACAACGGCGGGGCAGTACTTC.

The rearrangement uses TRBV9 and TRBJ2-3; 7 bases align to TRBD1. Germline V gene sequence: CDR1 SGDLS, CDR2 YYNGEE. Trimming at V came to 2 bases and at J to 2 bases, leaving 8 bases not matched to a gene. The CDR3 has 16 amino acids. The CDR3 DNA reads as TGTGCCAGCAGCGTTGGGACAGACACCTTCACAGATACGCAGTATTTT. It specifies CASSVGTDTFTDTQYF.

The chain employs TRBV28 and TRBJ2-1; TRBD2 agrees at 10 bases. The V gene's germline CDR1 is MDHEN and CDR2 SYDVKM. The CDR3 covers 14 residues. V lost 5 bases, J lost 6 bases, and 4 bases stayed unmatched. CDR3 nucleotides: TGTGCCAGCAGTAAGCGGGGGGGCGGCAATGAGCAGTTCTTC. This gives the protein CASSKRGGGNEQFF.

This clonotype appeared many times. The gene calls are TRBV10-3 and TRBJ2-1; TRBD2 agrees at 10 bases. Germline-derived CDR1 and CDR2 are ENHRY and SYGVKD. The CDR3 has 17 residues. V lost 6 bases and J lost 3; bases outside the gene matches: 11. The CDR3 coding sequence is TGTGCCATCAGCCCGAAAACTAGCGGGAATGGCTACAATGAGCAGTTCTTC. Its translation is CAISPKTSGNGYNEQFF.

As concerns this clonotype: A much larger clone is a single base away; this may be a read error. The chain has TRBV7-6 and TRBJ1-1; D call uncertain. This CDR3 contains 13 residues. V shed 2 bases and J shed 5 bases, with 9 bases lying between them. Germline V gene sequence: CDR1 SGHVS, CDR2 FNYEAQ. For the CDR3, the DNA is TGTGCCAGCAGCTTACAGGTGGTAACTGAAGCTTTCTTT. Translated, it gives CASSLQVVTEAFF. Supplemented by reference TRBV7-6 and TRBJ1-1, the full variable domain reads GAGVSQSPRYKVTKRGQDVALRCDPISGHVSLYWYRQALGQGPEFLTYFNYEAQQDKSGLPNDRFSAERPEGSISTLTIQRTEQRDSAMYRCASSLQVVTEAFFGQGTRLTVV.

This clonotype appeared many times. The chain uses TRBV20-1 and TRBJ1-1; perhaps TRBD1 as D (5 bases). Trimming pared 6 bases from V and 11 bases from J, leaving 16 bases between. The germline CDR1 and CDR2 sequences are DFQATT and SNEGSKA (reference sequence). This CDR3 has 11 residues. For the CDR3, the DNA is TGCAGTGCCCCCCTAAGGGGTCTGGCTTTCTTT. Amino acids: CSAPLRGLAFF.

This clonotype occurred many times. The rearrangement uses TRBV7-2 and TRBJ1-2; D is undetermined. CDR3 length: 13 amino acids. Trimming removed 1 base at V and 7 bases at J, with 10 bases between. Germline lookup yields CDR1 SGHTA and CDR2 FQGNSA. CDR3 in amino acids: CASSLDSAIGYTF. DNA for the CDR3: TGTGCCAGCAGCTTAGACAGCGCTATTGGCTACACCTTC.